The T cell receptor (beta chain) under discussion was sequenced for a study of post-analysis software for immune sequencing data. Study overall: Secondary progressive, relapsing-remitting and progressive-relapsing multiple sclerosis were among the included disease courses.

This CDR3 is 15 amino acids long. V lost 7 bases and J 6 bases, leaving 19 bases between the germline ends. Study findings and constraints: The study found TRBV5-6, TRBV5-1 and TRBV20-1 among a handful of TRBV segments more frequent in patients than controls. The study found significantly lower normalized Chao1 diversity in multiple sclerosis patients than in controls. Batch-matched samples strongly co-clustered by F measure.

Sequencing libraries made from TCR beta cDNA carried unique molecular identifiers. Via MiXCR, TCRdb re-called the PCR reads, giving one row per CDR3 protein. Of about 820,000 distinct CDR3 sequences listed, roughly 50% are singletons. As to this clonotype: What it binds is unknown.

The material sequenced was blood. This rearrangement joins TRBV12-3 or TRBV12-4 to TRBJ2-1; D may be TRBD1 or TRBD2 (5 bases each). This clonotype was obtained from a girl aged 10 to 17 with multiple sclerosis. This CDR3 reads CASIQRGLGGNEQFF. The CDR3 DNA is TGTGCCAGCATCCAGAGGGGCCTTGGGGGCAATGAGCAGTTCTTC.